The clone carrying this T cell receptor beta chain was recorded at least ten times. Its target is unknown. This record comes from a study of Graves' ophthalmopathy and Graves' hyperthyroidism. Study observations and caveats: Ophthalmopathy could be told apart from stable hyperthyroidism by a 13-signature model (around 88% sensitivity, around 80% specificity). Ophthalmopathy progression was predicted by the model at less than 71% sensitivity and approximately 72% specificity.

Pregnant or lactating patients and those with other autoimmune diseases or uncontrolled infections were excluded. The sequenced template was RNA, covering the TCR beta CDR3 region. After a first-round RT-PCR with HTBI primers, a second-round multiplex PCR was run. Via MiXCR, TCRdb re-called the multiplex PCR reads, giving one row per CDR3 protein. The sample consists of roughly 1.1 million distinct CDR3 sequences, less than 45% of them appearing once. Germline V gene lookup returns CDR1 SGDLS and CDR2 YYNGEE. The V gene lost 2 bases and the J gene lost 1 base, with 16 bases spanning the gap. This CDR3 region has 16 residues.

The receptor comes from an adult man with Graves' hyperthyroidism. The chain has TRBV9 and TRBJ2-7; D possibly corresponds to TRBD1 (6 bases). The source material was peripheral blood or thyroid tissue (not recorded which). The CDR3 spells CASSVGQGMGSYEQYF. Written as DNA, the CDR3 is TGTGCCAGCAGCGTTGGTCAGGGGATGGGGTCCTACGAGCAGTACTTC.